These T cell receptor beta chains were read from a single sample in a study of PD-1 blockade in classical Hodgkin lymphoma. Measured with immunoSEQ multiplex PCR; TCRdb has only the in-frame clones, and not every one. The sample records nearly 50,000 clones, roughly 80% being singletons. The input for sequencing was peripheral blood mononuclear cells (PBMCs), taken before the fourth cycle of nivolumab. Receptors were obtained from a human donor with classical Hodgkin lymphoma. The CDR3 runs from the conserved cysteine through the conserved F or W. Each record gives: CDR3 protein, J gene, D gene, V gene. A D gene is named only where the DNA matches it firmly.

CASSLGTQETQYF	TRBJ2-5	.	TRBV7-9
CASSYGGWGRTDTQYF	TRBJ2-3	.	TRBV6-6
CASSPEGRMETQYF	TRBJ2-5	.	TRBV9
CASSPPPTSEGNTGELFF	TRBJ2-2	TRBD2	TRBV7-3
CASSSLRVSAGNTIYF	TRBJ1-3	.	TRBV6-5
CAISGPSGTSVRYEQYF	TRBJ2-7	TRBD2	TRBV10-3
CASSLKGQGTGELFF	TRBJ2-2	TRBD1	TRBV11-2
CASTEEQQPGEKLFF	TRBJ1-4	.	TRBV10-1
CASSLEGTGDGELFF	TRBJ2-2	TRBD1	TRBV11-3
CASLGTGANTEAFF	TRBJ1-1	TRBD1	TRBV18